One sample yielded the 7 T cell receptor beta chains listed below, sequenced in a study of identical twins. TCRdb called the 5' RACE reads again in MiXCR, with one record for every CDR3 protein. The sample carries approximately 220,000 distinct CDR3 sequences, 6.5% to 8.5% recorded once. This sample was also put to use in a study of yellow fever vaccine responses in identical twins.

Sequencing input: memory (CD45RO+) T cells sorted from blood. These receptors all come from a woman aged 18-29 years in good health.

The CDR3 loop is CAISEASTDTQYF. The CDR3 DNA reads TGTGCCATCAGTGAGGCTAGCACAGATACGCAGTATTTT. The chain recombines TRBV10-3 with TRBJ2-3; D is ambiguous. Trimming left V 2 bases short and J 0 bases short, with 3 bases between. Germline V CDR1 and CDR2: ENHRY, SYGVKD. The CDR3 runs 13 residues.

This clonotype has just a few counts. The rearrangement links TRBV10-3 to TRBJ2-3, with TRBD2 matching 8 bases. Trimming at V came to 4 bases and at J to 6 bases, leaving 15 bases not matched to a gene. The CDR3 has 17 residues. Germline V gives CDR1 ENHRY, CDR2 SYGVKD. CDR3 bases: TGTGCCATCAGTGGGCCTTCAAATAGCGGGGACATTGATACGCAGTATTTT. Translating gives CAISGPSNSGDIDTQYF.

This chain joins TRBV6-1 and TRBJ1-1; D might be TRBD1 (6 bases). The germline V gene encodes CDR1 MNHNS and CDR2 SASEGT. Trimming removed 8 bases at V and 1 base at J, with 14 bases between. The CDR3 totals 14 residues. Written as DNA, the CDR3 is TGTGCCAGCGACATTGACAGGTCGAACACTGAAGCTTTCTTT. As protein: CASDIDRSNTEAFF.

This clonotype was seen only a few times. The rearrangement links TRBV20-1 to TRBJ2-1, with 12 positions matching TRBD2. Trimming at V came to 3 bases and at J to 4 bases, leaving 4 bases not matched to a gene. The CDR3 consists of 15 residues. Looked up from germline, CDR1 is DFQATT and CDR2 is SNEGSKA (reference sequence). The CDR3 DNA sequence: TGCAGTGCTAGCCTCCTAGCGGGAGGGTACAATGAGCAGTTCTTC. Its protein is CSASLLAGGYNEQFF.

The chain employs TRBV13 and TRBJ2-2; TRBD1 agrees at 9 bases. V trimming: 5 bases; J trimming: 7 bases; junction bases outside the gene matches: 5. The germline CDR1 and CDR2 sequences are PRHDT and FYEKMQ (reference sequence). The CDR3 extends over 14 amino acids. Here the CDR3 reads CASSGQGRRGELFF. The CDR3 DNA reads as TGTGCCAGCAGCGGACAGGGGCGGCGCGGGGAGCTGTTTTTT. The complete variable domain, with remaining parts taken from reference TRBV13 and TRBJ2-2, reads AAGVIQSPRHLIKEKRETATLKCYPIPRHDTVYWYQQGPGQDPQFLISFYEKMQSDKGSIPDRFSAQQFSDYHSELNMSSLELGDSALYFCASSGQGRRGELFFGEGSRLTVL.

The table lists this clonotype with many counts. The rearrangement joins TRBV29-1 to TRBJ2-1, with TRBD2 matching over 13 bases. The CDR3 runs to 15 residues. Germline assignment: CDR1 SQVTM and CDR2 ANQGSEA. V dropped 7 bases and J dropped 7; count of bases not matched to a gene: 10. The DNA of the CDR3 is TGCAGCGGGGGTAGGGGGACTAGCGGGATAAATGAGCAGTTCTTC. It translates to CSGGRGTSGINEQFF.

This clonotype was detected ten times or more. The rearrangement joins TRBV7-9 to TRBJ2-5, with a possible D match to TRBD1 (7 bases). Germline V gene sequence: CDR1 SEHNR, CDR2 FQNEAQ (reference sequence). The germline V and J ends were trimmed by 3 bases and 6 bases, with 17 bases remaining between them. CDR3 size: 15 residues. CDR3 protein: CASSLSSAGGKTQYF. In DNA form, the CDR3 reads TGTGCCAGCAGCTTGTCGTCGGCAGGGGGGAAGACCCAGTACTTC. The full variable domain, in which reference TRBV7-9 and TRBJ2-5 provide the parts outside the CDR3, is DTGVSQNPRHKITKRGQNVTFRCDPISEHNRLYWYRQTLGQGPEFLTYFQNEAQLEKSRLLSDRFSAERPKGSFSTLEIQRTEQGDSAMYLCASSLSSAGGKTQYFGPGTRLLVL.